The entry that follows covers one T cell receptor beta chain sequence. Its antigen has not been determined. No base quality values were provided; no much bigger clone lies one nucleotide off. These data belong to a study of shared clonotypes between healthy human individuals (dated by TCRdb to the early 2020s). As for the study more broadly: Three men and a couple of women, aged 18 to 49 years, made up the cohort. Per donor, leukapheresis produced somewhere between about 0.94 and 8.9 billion PBMCs. To increase sequencing depth and limit assay-specific biases, TCR repertoire library preparation and sequencing were carried out by different laboratories using diverse techniques. To estimate repertoire size and how much clonotype sharing occurs between individuals, the study deeply sequenced the blood TCR repertoires of roughly 5 healthy adults. For each donor, CD4 naive and CD4 memory were each run on three plates, CD8 naive on two plates, and CD8 memory on one plate. Summary of the overall study and its limitations: Naive subsets generally had larger estimated clonotype richness than memory subsets. Pairwise subsampling led to the expectation that sequencing depth would affect the degree of clonotype sharing among donors. The small number of donors limited the genetic and exposure-history diversity represented. When a handful of donors were compared, the shared fraction of clonotypes was about 5.4% for naive CD4, 3.5% for naive CD8, 2% to 2.5% for memory CD4, and 0.4% for memory CD8. Sampling was restricted to blood, and TCR repertoires in tissue are likely to differ from TCR repertoires in blood. Incomplete sequencing was indicated by rarefaction of sorted-subset datasets, despite the large sequencing depth. Compared with non-shared clonotypes, the clonotypes found in all four sorted-subset donors had higher generation probabilities.

Healthy HIV-negative adults with no recently reported acute infections or vaccinations were included as donors. All donors were Caucasian adults living in Nashville, Tennessee, USA. CD4+ T cells were enriched by magnetic negative selection; naive cells were then positively selected on CD45RA, and the negative fraction formed the memory subset. Blood was collected by leukapheresis, and PBMCs were isolated by Ficoll-Histopaque density gradient centrifugation and then cryopreserved in liquid nitrogen vapor phase. Purity and quantity of every magnetically sorted T cell population were checked by analytical flow cytometry. Genomic DNA was isolated from every sorted fraction and measured by UV absorbance on a Nanodrop 2000c. TCR CDR3 regions were amplified from genomic DNA by multiplex PCR using the deep immunoSEQ assay. Extracted genomic DNA from each cell subset was distributed evenly across all wells of several immunoSEQ 96-well plates, and each plate was treated as a replicate. Each replicate PCR for sorted subsets received approximately 220 ng genomic DNA, equal to 30,000 or so T cell genomes. Purified libraries were quantified with a Qubit 3.0 fluorometer, sized on a Bioanalyzer 2100, and re-quantified with the KAPA Library Quantification kit. Every immunoSEQ 96-well plate was sequenced on a dedicated single-read 150-cycle Illumina NextSeq 550 flow cell. Per the original workflow: Because the immunoSEQ output included only junctional sequences and no quality scores, the filtering could not be the same as the filtering used for full-length reads. To assign V/J genes and CDR3, sequences were annotated against IMGT germline references using PyIR, a Python wrapper for IgBLAST v1.9. Reads were removed for weak V/J assignments (E-value above 1e-6), missing CDR3, stop codons, out-of-frame junctions, or ambiguous translated residues. V3J clonotypes were defined by identical inferred V gene, J gene, and CDR3 amino acid sequence. The percentage overlap between two repertoires was calculated by dividing the number of shared unique clonotypes by the size of the smaller repertoire. Richness of each repertoire was evaluated using RTK rarefaction, the Chao1 estimator, and Recon v2.1 estimates of unobserved clonotypes. Generation probabilities for all TCRbeta clonotypes obtained by the gDNA method from a handful of donors were computed using OLGA. Not all clones reach the TCRdb copy of this immuneACCESS table, which keeps in-frame sequences only. Checked studies attribute under half of the gap to unresolved V genes and leave the rest unexplained. For V, J and clone size, that table is used; D and trimming come from the DNA. This sample gives some 550,000 clones in total; roughly 97% of them show up just once. Clones ranked in the top ten supply 0.045% to 0.06% of the sample.

The CDR3 starts with the cysteine, ends with the phenylalanine, and has 15 residues. Only CDR3 DNA is held: 45 bases, read in frame from base 1. The germline V gene encodes CDR1 LNHDA and CDR2 SQIVND (reference sequence). Relative to germline, V is 1 base shorter and J is 3 bases shorter, with 13 bases between their ends. Sequenced material: naive CD4+ T cells sorted from blood. The sample's cell subset or site label is to be understood as: CD45RA+ positively selected. This clonotype was obtained from a woman aged 25-40 years in good health. The chain employs TRBV19 and TRBJ2-7, and perhaps TRBD1 as D gene, on 6 matching bases. In nucleotides, the sequence is TGTGCCAGTAGTATAGCGTCAGGGGCACGCTACGAGCAGTACTTC. Its translation reads: CASSIASGARYEQYF.